A single sample is the source of the 12 T cell receptor beta chains below, sequenced in a study of naive and memory T cell subsets. A UMI-containing oligonucleotide was joined by 3' ligation to the TCR cDNA template. Ligated cDNA underwent four rounds of PCR with nested alpha and beta constant region primers and SP2. TCRdb reprocessed the 5' RACE reads with MiXCR, giving one entry per CDR3 protein. The table shows 30,000 or so distinct CDR3 sequences, with over 15% occurring only once. Source of these receptors: a female donor in good health.

This chain joins TRBV7-3 and TRBJ2-1; D call uncertain. The length of the CDR3 is 13 residues. Deletions cut 2 bases from V and 5 bases from J, with 7 bases between. The germline V gene encodes CDR1 SGHTA and CDR2 FQGTGA. This chain's CDR3 is CASSLGPNNEQFF. The CDR3 coding sequence is TGTGCCAGCAGCTTAGGGCCCAACAATGAGCAGTTCTTC.

This clonotype was picked up many times. The V and J genes are TRBV6-5 and TRBJ1-1; D ambiguous. The CDR3 totals 13 residues. V lost 6 bases and J 0 bases, leaving 8 bases between the germline ends. The germline V gene encodes CDR1 MNHEY and CDR2 SVGAGI. CDR3 region: CASSPALNTEAFF. The DNA for the CDR3 is TGTGCCAGCAGCCCGGCCCTGAACACTGAAGCTTTCTTT.

This clonotype has ten or more counts. The genes are TRBV11-3 and TRBJ2-3; a weak D match, TRBD2 (7 bases). There are 16 residues in the CDR3. The V gene lost 5 bases and the J gene lost 1 base, with 16 bases spanning the gap. Germline CDR1 is SGHNT and CDR2 is YENEEA. The CDR3 region is CASSQAGGGGTDTQYF. The CDR3 nucleotides read TGTGCCAGCAGCCAGGCCGGAGGGGGGGGCACAGATACGCAGTATTTT.

This clonotype was seen ten or more times. The rearrangement uses TRBV7-2 and TRBJ2-7; 7 positions agree with TRBD1. V lost 6 bases and J lost 2; bases outside the gene matches: 4. Germline values: CDR1 SGHTA, CDR2 FQGNSA. The CDR3 is 13 amino acids. CDR3 coding DNA: TGTGCCAGCAGTCGGACAGGCGCCTACGAGCAGTACTTC. Protein sequence: CASSRTGAYEQYF. The variable domain in full, with the rest retrieved from reference TRBV7-2 and TRBJ2-7, is GAGVSQSPSNKVTEKGKDVELRCDPISGHTALYWYRQSLGQGLEFLIYFQGNSAPDKSGLPSDRFSAERTGGSVSTLTIQRTQQEDSAVYLCASSRTGAYEQYFGPGTRLTVT.

The chain carries TRBV20-1 and TRBJ1-1; the D is unclear. Per the germline V gene, CDR1 is DFQATT and CDR2 is SNEGSKA (reference sequence). CDR3 length: 15 residues. The V and J ends lost 5 bases and 4 bases respectively, with 20 bases between them. This chain's CDR3 is CSAPPRLRPLTEAFF. CDR3 nucleotide sequence: TGCAGTGCTCCCCCCCGGTTACGACCCCTCACTGAAGCTTTCTTT.

This clonotype was seen a few times. The chain carries TRBV10-3 and TRBJ2-1; no clear D. The V gene lost 6 bases and the J gene lost 0 bases, with 6 bases spanning the gap. Germline V lookup: CDR1 ENHRY, CDR2 SYGVKD. There are 13 residues in the CDR3. DNA of the CDR3: TGTGCCATCAGCCCCTTCTCCTACAATGAGCAGTTCTTC. This sequence encodes CAISPFSYNEQFF.

This clonotype has ten or more counts. The chain joins TRBV12-3 or TRBV12-4 to TRBJ2-7, with D perhaps TRBD2 (6 bases). V dropped 1 base and J dropped 7 bases, with 14 bases sitting between them. The CDR3 runs to 14 residues. CDR3 in amino acids: CASSLGLGAWEQYF. As DNA, the CDR3 is TGTGCCAGCAGTTTAGGACTAGGAGCTTGGGAGCAGTACTTC.

Ten or more counts support this clonotype. V and J are TRBV20-1 and TRBJ1-4; a weak D match, TRBD1 (6 bases). Germline V gene sequence: CDR1 DFQATT, CDR2 SNEGSKA (reference sequence). The CDR3 spans 14 residues. V was pared by 6 bases and J by 8 bases, with 19 bases between. The DNA for the CDR3 is TGCAGTGCCCATGGGGGGCTGGGGAACGAAAAACTGTTTTTT. Its protein product is CSAHGGLGNEKLFF.

This clonotype appeared many times. The chain employs TRBV20-1 and TRBJ2-1; 10 positions match TRBD2. Unmatched junction bases numbered 14, after V lost 1 base and J lost 11 bases. The germline V gene encodes CDR1 DFQATT and CDR2 SNEGSKA (reference sequence). The CDR3 has 16 residues. CDR3 nucleotide sequence: TGCAGTGCTAGAGTCCAGGGTTCGCCTAGCGGGGGCCAGCAGTTCTTC. It yields the protein CSARVQGSPSGGQQFF.

The sample holds a few counts of this clonotype. The rearrangement links TRBV11-2 to TRBJ2-3; no clear D. CDR1 SGHAT and CDR2 FQNNGV come from the germline V gene. Trimming pared 5 bases from V and 1 base from J, leaving 13 bases between. The CDR3 is 15 residues long. The CDR3 DNA reads TGTGCCAGCAGCACAACCCCCATGGGCACAGATACGCAGTATTTT. This sequence encodes CASSTTPMGTDTQYF.

The chain uses TRBV5-5 and TRBJ2-7, with 7 bases lining up with TRBD2. Trimming cost V 3 bases and J 5 bases; bases outside gene matches: 2. Germline CDR1 SGHKS, CDR2 YYEKEE (reference sequence). The CDR3 is 12 residues long. CDR3 bases: TGTGCCAGCAGCTGGGGGGGGAACGAGCAGTACTTC. Amino acid sequence: CASSWGGNEQYF.

This clonotype appeared many times. The V gene is TRBV20-1, the J gene TRBJ1-2; possible D gene TRBD1, 5 bases. The V gene lost 3 bases and the J gene lost 4 bases, with 24 bases spanning the gap. The CDR3 spans 17 residues. The germline V gene encodes CDR1 DFQATT and CDR2 SNEGSKA (reference sequence). Here the CDR3 DNA reads TGCAGTGCTAGGCAAAAAGATAGACAGATGATGGGCTATGGCTACACCTTC. Protein sequence: CSARQKDRQMMGYGYTF.